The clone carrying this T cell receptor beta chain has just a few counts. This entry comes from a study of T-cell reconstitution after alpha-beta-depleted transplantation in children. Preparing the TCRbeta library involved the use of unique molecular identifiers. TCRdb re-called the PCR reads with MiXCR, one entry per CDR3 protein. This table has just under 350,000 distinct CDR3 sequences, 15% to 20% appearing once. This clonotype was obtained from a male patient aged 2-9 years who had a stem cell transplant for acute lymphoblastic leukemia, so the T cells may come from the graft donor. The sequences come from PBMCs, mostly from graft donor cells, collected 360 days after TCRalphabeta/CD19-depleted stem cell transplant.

CDR3 nucleotide sequence: TGCAGTGCTAGCGATCACGGCAGGGATCCGTTCTACGAGCAGTACTTC. Translation gives CSASDHGRDPFYEQYF. V gene TRBV20-1 combines with J gene TRBJ2-7, with D tentatively TRBD1 (5 bases). CDR3 length: 16 residues. The germline V gene has CDR1 DFQATT and CDR2 SNEGSKA (reference sequence). Trimming left V 3 bases short and J 3 bases short, with 21 bases between.